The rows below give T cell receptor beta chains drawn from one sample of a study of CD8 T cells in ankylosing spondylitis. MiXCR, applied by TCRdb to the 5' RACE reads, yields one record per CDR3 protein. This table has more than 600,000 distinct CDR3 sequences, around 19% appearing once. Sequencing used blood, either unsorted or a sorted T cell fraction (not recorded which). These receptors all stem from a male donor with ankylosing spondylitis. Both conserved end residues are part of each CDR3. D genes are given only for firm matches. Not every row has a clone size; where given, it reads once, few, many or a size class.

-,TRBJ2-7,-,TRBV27,CASSLDWTNTIYEQYF,TGTGCCAGCAGTCTCGACTGGACCAATACTATCTACGAGCAGTACTTC
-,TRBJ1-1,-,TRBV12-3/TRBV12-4,CASSSVRYTEAFF,TGTGCCAGCAGTTCGGTCCGCTACACTGAAGCTTTCTTT
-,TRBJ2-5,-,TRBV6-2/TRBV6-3,CASTNTPQETQYF,TGTGCCAGCACCAATACTCCCCAAGAGACCCAGTACTTC
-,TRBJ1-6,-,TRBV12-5,CASGLVSRGRHNSPLHF,TGTGCTAGTGGTTTGGTTAGTCGCGGGAGACATAATTCACCCCTCCACTTT
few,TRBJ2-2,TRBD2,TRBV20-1,CSASTAGGTGELFF,TGCAGTGCTAGTACAGCGGGAGGCACCGGGGAGCTGTTTTTT
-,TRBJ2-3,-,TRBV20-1,CSASDGGTDTQYF,TGCAGTGCTAGCGATGGGGGCACAGATACGCAGTATTTT
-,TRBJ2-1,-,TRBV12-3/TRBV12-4,CASTTGTAIHNEQFF,TGTGCCAGCACCACCGGGACTGCAATCCACAATGAGCAGTTCTTC
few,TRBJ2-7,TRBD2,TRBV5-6,CASSSTSGRAHEQYF,TGTGCCAGCAGCTCGACTAGCGGGAGGGCCCACGAGCAGTACTTC
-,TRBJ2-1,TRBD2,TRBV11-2,CASSELAGWYEQFF,TGTGCCAGCAGCGAACTAGCGGGATGGTATGAGCAGTTCTTC
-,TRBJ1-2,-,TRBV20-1,CSARDLGPANYGYTF,TGCAGTGCTAGAGATCTGGGACCGGCTAACTATGGCTACACCTTC
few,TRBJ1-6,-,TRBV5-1,CASSYRDWDNSPLHF,TGCGCCAGCAGCTACAGGGATTGGGATAATTCACCCCTCCACTTT
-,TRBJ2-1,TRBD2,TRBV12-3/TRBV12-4,CASRPAGGGNEQFF,TGTGCCAGCAGGCCGGCGGGAGGGGGAAATGAGCAGTTCTTC
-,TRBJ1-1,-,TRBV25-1,CASRADGGGTEAFF,TGTGCCAGCAGGGCCGACGGGGGGGGCACTGAAGCTTTCTTT
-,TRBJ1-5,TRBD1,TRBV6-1,CASNHHVQGDNQPQHF,TGTGCCAGCAACCACCACGTCCAGGGGGACAATCAGCCCCAGCATTTT
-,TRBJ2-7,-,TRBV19,CASGADYEQYF,TGTGCCAGTGGGGCGGACTACGAGCAGTACTTC
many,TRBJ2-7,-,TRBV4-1,CASSPGPVYEQYF,TGCGCCAGCAGCCCGGGACCCGTCTACGAGCAGTACTTC
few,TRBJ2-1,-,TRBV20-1,CSARPHGGSSYNEQFF,TGCAGTGCTAGACCCCACGGCGGATCCTCCTACAATGAGCAGTTCTTC
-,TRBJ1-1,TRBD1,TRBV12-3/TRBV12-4,CASRIDRGGTEAFF,TGTGCCAGCCGAATCGACAGGGGCGGGACTGAAGCTTTCTTT
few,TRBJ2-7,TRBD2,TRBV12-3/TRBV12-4,CASSFRLAGDEQYF,TGTGCCAGCAGTTTCAGGCTAGCGGGAGACGAGCAGTACTTC
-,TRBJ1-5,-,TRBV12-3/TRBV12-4,CASSSSRAGLYSNQPQHF,TGTGCCAGCAGTTCGTCCAGAGCAGGGCTATATAGCAATCAGCCCCAGCATTTT
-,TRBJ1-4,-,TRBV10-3,CAISDSVEKLFF,TGTGCCATCAGTGACTCAGTGGAAAAACTGTTTTTT
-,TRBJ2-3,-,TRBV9,CASSASSGAYTDTQYF,TGTGCCAGCAGCGCCTCGTCGGGGGCGTACACAGATACGCAGTATTTT
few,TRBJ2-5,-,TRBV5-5,CASSLPAGSETQYF,TGTGCCAGCAGCTTGCCAGCAGGGTCGGAGACCCAGTACTTC
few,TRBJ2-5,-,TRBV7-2,CASSVQGTKRETQYF,TGTGCCAGCAGCGTACAGGGTACGAAGAGAGAGACCCAGTACTTC
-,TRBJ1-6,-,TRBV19,CASSASTPGSSPLHF,TGTGCCAGTAGTGCCTCTACTCCAGGGAGTTCACCCCTCCACTTT
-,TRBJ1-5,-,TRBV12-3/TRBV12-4,CASSLAPTDYQPQHF,TGTGCCAGCAGTTTAGCCCCAACAGATTATCAGCCCCAGCATTTT
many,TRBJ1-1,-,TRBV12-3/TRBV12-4,CASSLEWNTEAFF,TGTGCCAGCAGTTTAGAGTGGAACACTGAAGCTTTCTTT
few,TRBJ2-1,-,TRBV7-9,CASSSAGDLSYNEQFF,TGTGCCAGCAGCTCGGCAGGGGACCTCTCCTACAATGAGCAGTTCTTC
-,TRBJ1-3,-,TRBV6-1,CASSADVGENTIYF,TGTGCCAGCAGTGCGGACGTGGGGGAAAACACCATATATTTT